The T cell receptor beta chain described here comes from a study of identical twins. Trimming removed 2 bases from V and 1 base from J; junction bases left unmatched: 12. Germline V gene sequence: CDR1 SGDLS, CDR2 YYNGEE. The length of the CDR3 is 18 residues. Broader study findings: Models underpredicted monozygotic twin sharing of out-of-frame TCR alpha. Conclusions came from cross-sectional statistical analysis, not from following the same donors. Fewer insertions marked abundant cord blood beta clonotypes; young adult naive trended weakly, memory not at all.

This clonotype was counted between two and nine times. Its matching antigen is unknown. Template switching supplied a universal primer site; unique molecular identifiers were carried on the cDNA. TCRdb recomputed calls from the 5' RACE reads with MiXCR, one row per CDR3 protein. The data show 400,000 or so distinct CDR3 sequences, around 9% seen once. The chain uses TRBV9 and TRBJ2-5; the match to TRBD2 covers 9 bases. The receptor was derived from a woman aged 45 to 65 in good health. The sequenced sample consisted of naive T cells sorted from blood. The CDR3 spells CASSVSGGGRVVQETQYF. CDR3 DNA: TGTGCCAGCAGCGTTAGCGGGGGTGGCAGAGTGGTCCAAGAGACCCAGTACTTC.